What follows are 9 T cell receptor beta chains derived from one specimen sequenced in a study of CD8 T cells in ankylosing spondylitis. Findings and limits, study-wide: What appeared characteristic of ankylosing spondylitis blood was a TCR beta motif of eight highly homologous variants.

No antigen has been identified for these receptors. TCRdb re-called the 5' RACE reads through MiXCR, storing one row per CDR3 protein. This repertoire shows 650,000 to 800,000 distinct CDR3 sequences, roughly 19% found once; its top ten account for approximately 18%. The sample taken for sequencing was blood, either unsorted or a sorted T cell fraction (not recorded which). These TCRs come from a male donor with ankylosing spondylitis.

This clonotype was detected only a few times. This chain links TRBV7-8 with TRBJ2-5; 9 positions match TRBD2. Germline values: CDR1 SGHVS, CDR2 FQNEAQ. There are 16 residues in the CDR3. The junction had 10 bases not matched to a gene; V was cut back by 4 bases and J by 4 bases. CDR3 region: CASSSYGAGGRETQYF. The CDR3, as DNA: TGTGCCAGCAGCTCATATGGGGCGGGGGGGCGAGAGACCCAGTACTTC.

This rearrangement joins TRBV7-8 to TRBJ1-5; maybe TRBD1 (6 bases). The CDR3 has 17 residues. Germline loops: CDR1 SGHVS, CDR2 FQNEAQ. Deletions cut 2 bases from V and 0 bases from J, with 14 bases between. The CDR3 DNA reads as TGTGCCAGCAGCTTACAAGGCGGGGGCTATAGCAATCAGCCCCAGCATTTT. It specifies CASSLQGGGYSNQPQHF.

This clonotype turned up a few times. CDR3: CASSRRDERSTDTQYF. The CDR3 DNA is TGTGCCAGCAGCCGACGTGACGAGCGTAGCACAGATACGCAGTATTTT. The rearrangement uses TRBV28 and TRBJ2-3; D uncertain. There are 16 residues in the CDR3. Germline CDR1 reads MDHEN; CDR2 reads SYDVKM. Trimming took off 6 bases at V and 0 bases at J, with 16 bases between the two ends. The entire variable domain, with the rest obtained from reference TRBV28 and TRBJ2-3, is as follows: DVKVTQSSRYLVKRTGEKVFLECVQDMDHENMFWYRQDPGLGLRLIYFSYDVKMKEKGDIPEGYSVSREKKERFSLILESASTNQTSMYLCASSRRDERSTDTQYFGPGTRLTVL.

This clonotype occurred a few times. The chain employs TRBV10-3 and TRBJ2-3; D is perhaps TRBD1 (5 bases). The CDR3 contains 15 residues. Trimming removed 3 bases at V and 2 bases at J, with 12 bases between. Germline V gene data show CDR1 as ENHRY and CDR2 as SYGVKD. This CDR3 is CAISDRAPHTDTQYF. The DNA for the CDR3 is TGTGCCATCAGTGACAGGGCCCCCCACACAGATACGCAGTATTTT.

The genes are TRBV20-1 and TRBJ2-6, with 7 bases fitting TRBD1. The junction had 3 bases not matched to a gene; V was cut back by 1 base and J by 0 bases. CDR3 length equals 16 residues. Germline V gene sequence: CDR1 DFQATT, CDR2 SNEGSKA (reference sequence). CDR3 nucleotides: TGCAGTGCTAGAGCACACAGGGGCTCTGGGGCCAACGTCCTGACTTTC. This translates into CSARAHRGSGANVLTF.

The CDR3 bases are TGTGCCAGCAGCCTCGGAATTGTACGGGGCGGGGAGCTGTTTTTT. It encodes CASSLGIVRGGELFF. The J gene is TRBJ2-2, the V gene TRBV5-5; TRBD2 is a possible D gene (5 bases). CDR1 is SGHKS, CDR2 YYEKEE, per germline (reference sequence). V gave up 4 bases and J gave up 7 bases, with 17 bases separating them. The CDR3 runs 15 residues.

This clonotype was counted only a few times. The genes are TRBV5-1 and TRBJ2-2; 8 bases fit TRBD1. The V gene's germline CDR1 is SGHRS and CDR2 YFSETQ. With 1 base clipped from V and 6 bases from J, the junction kept 8 bases outside the gene matches. This CDR3 has 16 amino acids. Written as DNA, the CDR3 is TGCGCCAGCAGCTTGTCGGCAGGGGGCGCGTCCGGGGAGCTGTTTTTT. Residues: CASSLSAGGASGELFF.

This clonotype occurred many times. The CDR3 nucleotides read TGTGCCAGCCAAAAGGGCTCCGTCACCTACGAGCAGTACTTC. Translated, it gives CASQKGSVTYEQYF. The gene calls are TRBV12-3 or TRBV12-4 and TRBJ2-7; D is undetermined. Trimming removed 8 bases from V and 2 bases from J, with 16 bases in between. The CDR3 sequence is 14 residues long.

The V call is TRBV5-1, the J call TRBJ1-1; D unclear. The germline V and J ends were trimmed by 5 bases and 0 bases, with 11 bases remaining between them. Germline assignment: CDR1 SGHRS and CDR2 YFSETQ. The CDR3 totals 14 residues. Here the CDR3 reads CASSRADLNTEAFF. CDR3 sequence (DNA): TGCGCCAGCAGTCGGGCAGACCTGAACACTGAAGCTTTCTTT.